This TCR beta chain was identified during a study of T cells after yellow fever vaccination (dated by TCRdb to the late 2010s). Regarding the research as a whole: The SMART-Seq v4 Ultra Low Input RNA kit was used to prepare libraries from fractions with low cell numbers. To track T-cell clones before and after primary and booster YFV17D yellow fever vaccination, bulk TCR alpha and beta repertoires were sequenced longitudinally. The cohort comprised two healthy male donors, one aged 18 to 29 and one aged 30 to 40 years. Blood was drawn at multiple timepoints before and after primary and secondary immunization, with bulk PBMC replicates and cell subsets isolated. The research as a whole found: Most clones expanded after primary vaccination were re-detected after the booster (96% of CD4 and around nine tenths of CD8), suggesting broad memory maintenance. Because only two donors were included in the study, the extent to which the findings can be generalized is limited. FACS-sorted repertoires could contain abundant contaminating clonotypes from the bulk population, so computational filtering was required. The secondary T-cell response was weaker than the primary response but faster, peaking on day 5 instead of day 15. A small share of clonotypes was detected in both CD4 and CD8 compartments, with the overlap likely arising from convergent recombination.

Taken with the paper, the label for treatment or condition translates to: live attenuated yellow fever vaccine strain. At each blood-draw timepoint, two biological replicates of bulk PBMCs were collected. PBMCs were isolated from peripheral blood using a standard Ficoll-Paque protocol. TriZol was used to extract RNA from bulk PBMCs, CD4 and CD8 fractions, and dextramer-positive and dextramer-negative fractions. About this clonotype: Its binding antigen is unknown. No qualities accompany the bases; no much larger clone lies one base away.

The germline V gene supplies CDR1 SGHRS and CDR2 YFSETQ. V is trimmed back by 1 base and J by 3 bases, and the junction contains 6 bases that no gene match accounts for. The CDR3 runs 16 amino acids, cysteine and phenylalanine included. The kept DNA is CDR3 alone, 48 bases in frame from the first base. TCR cDNA was made using 5'RACE template switching, a step that added a universal primer site and unique molecular identifiers. Priming for cDNA synthesis came from both the TCR alpha and TCR beta constant segments. Libraries were amplified in two PCR steps, with sample barcodes and sequencing adapters added in the second step. Sequencing of libraries was performed on Illumina HiSeq 2500 (2x100 bp) or NovaSeq (2x150 bp). In the authors' own workflow: MIGEC was used to demultiplex reads and collapse the reads into UMI consensus sequences, and MiXCR was used for V(D)J alignment. Clonotypes responding to the vaccine were identified with edgeR on replicate PBMC samples, with the criteria of FDR below 0.01 and a log2 fold change above 5 up to day 15. Each bulk clonotype received a CD4 or CD8 identity based on whether the sequenced CD4 or CD8 repertoire contained that clonotype at higher abundance. TCRdb handled the public reads itself, with Q25 trimming in fastp and clone calling in MiXCR, and kept productive beta chains. Rows matching on CDR3 protein sequence are summarized as one entry with the most common DNA and genes. TCRdb, rather than the study authors, made the V and J calls. The sample has 510,000 or so distinct CDR3 sequences on record, under 25% of them singletons. The biggest ten clones account for about 13% of the sample.

The receptor chain draws on TRBV5-1 and TRBJ2-1; 8 junctional bases match TRBD2. This clonotype was obtained from a man under 40 who received the YFV17D yellow fever vaccine. Sequenced material: PBMCs, taken 15 days after the yellow fever booster vaccination. The CDR3 protein sequence reads: CASSLIGRAGYNEQFF. The nucleotide sequence reads TGCGCCAGCAGCTTGATCGGGAGGGCGGGCTACAATGAGCAGTTCTTC.